The 10 T cell receptor beta chains below all came from one sample that was sequenced in a study of PD-1 blockade in classical Hodgkin lymphoma. The sample's time point: cycle 4 day 1 (C4D1), after around six weeks of nivolumab. Every one of the patients relapsed after autologous stem cell transplantation (brentuximab vedotin exposure was variable). TCRdb keeps only in-frame clones here, not all; method: immunoSEQ multiplex PCR. This sample has approximately 18,000 clones, with approximately 80% found just once. The input for sequencing was peripheral blood mononuclear cells (PBMCs), taken before the fourth cycle of nivolumab. These receptors were collected from a human donor with classical Hodgkin lymphoma.

This chain uses TRBV5-1 with TRBJ1-1, with D possibly being TRBD1 (6 bases). Germline V lookup: CDR1 SGHRS, CDR2 YFSETQ. This CDR3 has 13 amino acids. V was trimmed by 2 bases and J by 8 bases, leaving 13 bases between them. The CDR3 protein is CASSLPGQGEAFF. The CDR3 DNA reads as TGCGCCAGCAGCTTACCGGGACAAGGAGAAGCTTTCTTT.

This clone has just a few counts. This sequence joins TRBV19 and TRBJ1-1, with D unresolved. This CDR3 is built from 13 residues. Deletions cut 2 bases from V and 1 base from J, with 5 bases between. The germline V gene has CDR1 LNHDA and CDR2 SQIVND (reference sequence). Written as DNA, the CDR3 is TGTGCCAGTAGTATATCGAGGAACACTGAAGCTTTCTTT. Protein product: CASSISRNTEAFF.

This sequence joins TRBV29-1 and TRBJ1-1; D ambiguous. The V gene's germline CDR1 is SQVTM and CDR2 ANQGSEA. V was cut by 4 bases and J by 14 bases, with 11 bases left in between. The CDR3 has 9 amino acids. The CDR3, as DNA: TGCAGCGTTGGGCCATCGTCGTTCTTT. It yields the protein CSVGPSSFF.

This sequence joins TRBV7-9 and TRBJ1-3; D ambiguous. Germline CDR1 is SEHNR and CDR2 is FQNEAQ (reference sequence). This CDR3 region has 13 residues. V lost 10 bases and J 0 bases, leaving 10 bases between the germline ends. This CDR3 reads CATIRDSGNTIYF. CDR3 nucleotide sequence: TGTGCCACCATAAGGGACTCTGGAAACACCATATATTTT. Looking up the rest from reference TRBV7-9 and TRBJ1-3 gives the full variable domain: DTGVSQNPRHKITKRGQNVTFRCDPISEHNRLYWYRQTLGQGPEFLTYFQNEAQLEKSRLLSDRFSAERPKGSFSTLEIQRTEQGDSAMYLCATIRDSGNTIYFGEGSWLTVV.

The V call is TRBV9, the J call TRBJ2-1; D tentatively fits TRBD1 or TRBD2 (5 bases each). The CDR3 has 15 residues. The V gene lost 0 bases and the J gene lost 3 bases, with 10 bases spanning the gap. The germline V gene has CDR1 SGDLS and CDR2 YYNGEE. The DNA for the CDR3 is TGTGCCAGCAGCGTAGTTTGGGACGGCTACAATGAGCAGTTCTTC. Its translation: CASSVVWDGYNEQFF.

J is TRBJ2-2 and V is TRBV21-1; TRBD2, the D gene given by the table, was not confirmed from the DNA. TRBV21-1 is labeled a pseudogene. The CDR3 covers 16 residues. The CDR3 protein is CASSSPLRGIPGELFF. DNA for the CDR3: TGTGCCAGCAGCTCCCCTTTGAGAGGGATCCCCGGGGAGCTGTTTTTT.

The chain combines TRBV5-1 with TRBJ1-1; D possibly corresponds to TRBD1 (5 bases). Germline CDR1 is SGHRS and CDR2 is YFSETQ. The CDR3 sequence is 17 residues long. V was cut by 6 bases and J by 1 base, with 22 bases left in between. CDR3 amino acids: CASTLGQGAMWNTEAFF. DNA of the CDR3: TGCGCCAGCACTCTCGGGCAGGGCGCGATGTGGAACACTGAAGCTTTCTTT.

This chain connects TRBV19 to TRBJ2-6, with D perhaps TRBD2 (6 bases). In germline, CDR1 is LNHDA, CDR2 SQIVND (reference sequence). Between the trimmed V and J ends, which lost 4 bases and 4 bases, there was a span of 14 bases. The CDR3 is made up of 16 amino acids. This CDR3 reads CASSTLNLAGANVLTF. CDR3 bases: TGTGCCAGTAGTACCCTAAACCTAGCGGGGGCCAACGTCCTGACTTTC.

This chain connects TRBV29-1 to TRBJ2-3, with D tentatively TRBD2 (5 bases). Trimming removed 6 bases at V and 2 bases at J, with 15 bases between. Germline V lookup: CDR1 SQVTM, CDR2 ANQGSEA. The CDR3 loop spans 14 amino acids. The CDR3 here is CSVTPGEITDTQYF. In nucleotides, the CDR3 is TGCAGCGTGACCCCCGGGGAGATCACAGATACGCAGTATTTT.

The chain is built from TRBV30 and TRBJ1-5; possibly TRBD1 for D (6 bases). The CDR3 is made up of 13 amino acids. Germline values: CDR1 GTSNPN, CDR2 SVGIG (reference sequence). V dropped 8 bases and J dropped 5 bases, with 16 bases sitting between them. The CDR3 spells CALNAGADQPQHF. CDR3 coding DNA: TGTGCCCTGAATGCGGGGGCGGATCAGCCCCAGCATTTT. Full variable domain (rest looked up from reference TRBV30 and TRBJ1-5): SQTIHQWPATLVQPVGSPLSLECTVEGTSNPNLYWYRQAAGRGLQLLFYSVGIGQISSEVPQNLSASRPQDRQFILSSKKLLLSDSGFYLCALNAGADQPQHFGDGTRLSIL.